The 32 T cell receptor beta chains given below trace back to one sample, sequenced in a study of blood T cell repertoires in COVID-19. The method was immunoSEQ multiplex PCR; TCRdb's version includes in-frame clones alone and lacks a portion of them. The table shows about 310,000 clones, with almost 90% occurring only once. The sample comprised PBMCs or T cells enriched from blood (not recorded which). These receptors originate from a woman under 30 with acute COVID-19.

This rearrangement joins TRBV5-1 to TRBJ1-2; 7 bases match TRBD1. The V and J ends lost 4 bases and 4 bases, in that order; junction bases with no gene match: 16. CDR1 is SGHRS, CDR2 YFSETQ, per germline. The CDR3 totals 17 residues. The CDR3 DNA is TGCGCCAGCAGCCCGAGGACAGGAACTAAGGTGGCCTATGGCTACACCTTC. This codes for CASSPRTGTKVAYGYTF.

The J gene is TRBJ1-1, the V gene TRBV5-4; 7 positions match TRBD1. Germline CDR1 is SGHNT and CDR2 is YYREEE (reference sequence). V shed 4 bases and J 1 base; nucleotides not matched to a gene: 4. This CDR3 is 14 amino acids long. For the CDR3, the DNA is TGTGCCAGCAGCGATGGACAGGCGAACACTGAAGCTTTCTTT. Its translation: CASSDGQANTEAFF.

The V call is TRBV5-1, the J call TRBJ2-3, with 11 bases lining up with TRBD2. The CDR3 sequence is 17 residues long. Trimming cost V 4 bases and J 2 bases; bases outside gene matches: 9. Per the germline V gene, CDR1 is SGHRS and CDR2 is YFSETQ. The CDR3 sequence is CASSQTSGSRITDTQYF. The CDR3 DNA sequence: TGCGCCAGCAGCCAAACTAGCGGGAGTAGGATCACAGATACGCAGTATTTT.

The chain employs TRBV6-4 and TRBJ2-2; D is perhaps TRBD1 or TRBD2 (10 bases each). Germline-derived CDR1 and CDR2 are MRHNA and SNTAGT. Trimming shortened V by 8 bases and J by 7 bases, and 26 bases separated the two germline ends. There are 17 residues in the CDR3. CDR3 DNA sequence: TGTGCCAGCCGGACAGGGGGTTCTAGCGGGAGTTACGGGGAGCTGTTTTTT. Its protein is CASRTGGSSGSYGELFF.

This chain uses TRBV28 with TRBJ1-6; TRBD1 might be the D (5 bases). The length of the CDR3 is 17 residues. Per the germline V gene, CDR1 is MDHEN and CDR2 is SYDVKM. V was shortened by 1 base and J by 3 bases, with 13 bases between the two germline ends. The CDR3 reads CASSLSVGVDYNSPLHF. CDR3 bases: TGTGCCAGCAGTTTATCTGTAGGGGTTGACTATAATTCACCCCTCCACTTT.

The chain joins TRBV7-3 to TRBJ1-1, with 8 bases fitting TRBD1. The germline V gene has CDR1 SGHTA and CDR2 FQGTGA. The trim removed 5 bases at V and 5 bases at J, leaving 7 bases unmatched. The CDR3 length is 14 residues. CDR3 region: CASSPRTGTTEAFF. The CDR3 nucleotides read TGTGCCAGCAGCCCACGGACAGGGACAACTGAAGCTTTCTTT.

This clone was recorded only once. The chain uses TRBV30 and TRBJ1-5; 7 bases fit TRBD1. Trimming removed 3 bases from V and 4 bases from J; junction bases left unmatched: 3. CDR1 and CDR2 from the germline V gene are GTSNPN and SVGIG (reference sequence). The CDR3 runs to 13 residues. CDR3 coding DNA: TGTGCCTGGAGCCGGACAGGTAATCAGCCCCAGCATTTT. Translation gives CAWSRTGNQPQHF.

The chain couples TRBV29-1 to TRBJ1-4; maybe TRBD1 (5 bases). V was shortened by 5 bases and J by 3 bases, with 13 bases between the two germline ends. This CDR3 contains 14 residues. Germline lookup yields CDR1 SQVTM and CDR2 ANQGSEA. CDR3 sequence: CSVHPGLANEKLFF. In nucleotides, the CDR3 is TGCAGCGTTCATCCGGGACTGGCTAATGAAAAACTGTTTTTT.

The chain is built from TRBV19 and TRBJ2-6, with D perhaps TRBD2 (5 bases). The CDR3 extends over 14 amino acids. V gave up 5 bases and J gave up 4 bases, with 9 bases separating them. Germline-derived CDR1 and CDR2 are LNHDA and SQIVND (reference sequence). In DNA, the CDR3 is TGTGCCAGTAGTTTAACGGGAGGGGCCAACGTCCTGACTTTC. This gives the protein CASSLTGGANVLTF.

Concerning this clone: Other DNA sequences within the sample encode an identical CDR3. The chain joins TRBV5-6 to TRBJ1-2, with 11 bases fitting TRBD1. CDR1 is SGHDT, CDR2 YYEEEE, per germline. The CDR3 contains 13 residues. V shed 4 bases and J 8 bases; nucleotides not matched to a gene: 4. The DNA of the CDR3 is TGTGCCAGCAGCCTGGGACAGGGGGACGGCTACACCTTC. Translated: CASSLGQGDGYTF.

This chain uses TRBV7-8 with TRBJ2-5, with D maybe TRBD1 (5 bases). The CDR3 sequence is 13 residues long. Germline-derived CDR1 and CDR2 are SGHVS and FQNEAQ. With 4 bases removed from V and 2 bases from J, the gap between germline ends came to 8 bases. CDR3 sequence (DNA): TGTGCCAGCAGCTGGGGCGTTCAAGAGACCCAGTACTTC. Amino acid sequence: CASSWGVQETQYF.

This clone was seen once. V gene TRBV6-1 combines with J gene TRBJ1-1; no reliable D call. The CDR3 extends over 13 amino acids. Germline loops: CDR1 MNHNS, CDR2 SASEGT. With 2 bases removed from V and 6 bases from J, the gap between germline ends came to 10 bases. The CDR3 nucleotides are TGTGCCAGCAGTGAATTCCCCTTCCCTGAAGCTTTCTTT. Residues: CASSEFPFPEAFF.

The chain links TRBV3-1 (or the pseudogene TRBV3-2) to TRBJ1-1; possible D gene TRBD1, 6 bases. The germline CDR1 and CDR2 sequences are LGHDT and YNNKEL (reference sequence). Trimming cost V 0 bases and J 3 bases, with 20 bases left between them. The CDR3 extends over 18 amino acids. The CDR3 sequence is CASSQDDISAGADTEAFF. CDR3 nucleotide sequence: TGTGCCAGCAGCCAAGATGACATCTCGGCGGGGGCCGACACTGAAGCTTTCTTT.

V gene TRBV2 combines with J gene TRBJ2-3, with 7 bases fitting TRBD2. Per the germline V gene, CDR1 is SNHLY and CDR2 is FYNNEI. CDR3 size: 18 residues. Germline trimming cut 5 bases from V and 2 bases from J; bases unmatched to any gene: 16. The CDR3 loop is CASSKGEEGGVTTDTQYF. CDR3 nucleotides: TGTGCCAGCAGTAAAGGGGAGGAGGGAGGGGTCACCACAGATACGCAGTATTTT.

The chain links TRBV5-1 to TRBJ2-3, with 9 bases fitting TRBD2. CDR1 and CDR2 from the germline V gene are SGHRS and YFSETQ. The CDR3 sequence is 16 residues long. V dropped 2 bases and J dropped 2; count of bases not matched to a gene: 6. CDR3 amino acids: CASSLKREVPTDTQYF. CDR3 sequence (DNA): TGCGCCAGCAGCTTAAAGCGGGAGGTTCCCACAGATACGCAGTATTTT.

The chain employs TRBV3-1 (or the pseudogene TRBV3-2) and TRBJ2-1, with 12 nucleotides matching TRBD2. From germline, CDR1 is LGHDT and CDR2 YNNKEL (reference sequence). The CDR3 totals 16 residues. After removal of 0 bases from V and 8 bases from J, the junction contained 5 bases not matched to a gene. CDR3 DNA: TGTGCCAGCAGCCAAGATCCCCCTAGCGGGAGGGATGAGCAGTTCTTC. This codes for CASSQDPPSGRDEQFF.

The table lists this clone with a few counts. CDR3 sequence: CASSFGQGFNSPLHF. The CDR3 nucleotides read TGTGCCAGCAGTTTCGGACAGGGCTTTAATTCACCCCTCCACTTT. This sequence joins TRBV28 and TRBJ1-6, with 8 bases identical to TRBD1. The J segment lost 6 bases and the V segment lost 3 bases, leaving 4 bases of the junction unmatched. Germline CDR1 and CDR2: MDHEN and SYDVKM. The CDR3 consists of 15 residues.

V is TRBV5-1 and J is TRBJ2-7; D uncertain. Germline V gives CDR1 SGHRS, CDR2 YFSETQ. This CDR3 comprises 12 residues. Trimming cost V 5 bases and J 6 bases, with 12 bases left between them. CDR3 DNA sequence: TGCGCCAGCAGTTCGTATCCCTCCGAGCAGTACTTC. This translates into CASSSYPSEQYF. Full variable domain (missing parts from reference TRBV5-1 and TRBJ2-7): KAGVTQTPRYLIKTRGQQVTLSCSPISGHRSVSWYQQTPGQGLQFLFEYFSETQRNKGNFPGRFSGRQFSNSRSEMNVSTLELGDSALYLCASSSYPSEQYFGPGTRLTVT.

The rearrangement links TRBV14 to TRBJ1-3; D uncertain. The CDR3 spans 16 residues. Trimming took 2 bases from V and 0 from J, leaving 11 bases between them. Germline V CDR1 and CDR2: SGHDN, FVKESK. CDR3 protein: CASSQLLHSSGNTIYF. CDR3 DNA sequence: TGTGCCAGCAGCCAACTTCTTCACAGCTCTGGAAACACCATATATTTT.

This clone has only one observation. The DNA of the CDR3 is TGTGCCAGCAGTGGACGGGGTACGGGTGGTGGCACTGAAGCTTTCTTT. It encodes CASSGRGTGGGTEAFF. This rearrangement joins TRBV2 to TRBJ1-1; D uncertain. V shed 4 bases and J shed 4 bases, with 19 bases lying between them. In germline, CDR1 is SNHLY, CDR2 FYNNEI. The CDR3 is 16 residues long.

In regard to this clone: Germline is not matched at one junction end, which may reflect a read error. Here the CDR3 DNA reads TGTGCTAGCAGTCCAGGCCCGCCGACCCAGTACTTC. Its protein is CASSPGPPTQYF. The chain employs TRBV7-7 and TRBJ2-5; no clear D gene. The CDR3 runs to 12 residues. Germline V gene lookup returns CDR1 SSHAT and CDR2 FNYEAQ (reference sequence).

V is TRBV6-5 and J is TRBJ2-3; 10 bases align to TRBD2. Germline lookup yields CDR1 MNHEY and CDR2 SVGAGI. This CDR3 contains 15 residues. J gave up 2 bases and V 6 bases, and 5 bases lay outside the gene matches. The CDR3 nucleotides are TGTGCCAGCAGGCCACTAGCGGGACACACAGATACGCAGTATTTT. Protein product: CASRPLAGHTDTQYF.

The chain joins TRBV7-9 to TRBJ1-1, with D possibly TRBD1 on 5 matching bases. In germline, CDR1 is SEHNR, CDR2 FQNEAQ (reference sequence). The CDR3 covers 13 residues. Trimming removed 3 bases at V and 13 bases at J, with 18 bases between. Written as DNA, the CDR3 is TGTGCCAGCAGCTTTAGTGGGGGATCCGGGGGTTTCTTT. Residues: CASSFSGGSGGFF.

The count of this clone is one. The V gene is TRBV19, the J gene TRBJ2-2; TRBD1 matches at 10 bases. Germline CDR1 LNHDA, CDR2 SQIVND (reference sequence). V trimming: 7 bases; J trimming: 6 bases; junction bases outside the gene matches: 8. The CDR3 totals 15 residues. The chain's CDR3 is CASTLDRGYSGELFF. The CDR3 coding sequence is TGTGCCAGTACCCTGGACAGGGGGTACTCCGGGGAGCTGTTTTTT. Full variable domain (missing parts from reference TRBV19 and TRBJ2-2): DGGITQSPKYLFRKEGQNVTLSCEQNLNHDAMYWYRQDPGQGLRLIYYSQIVNDFQKGDIAEGYSVSREKKESFPLTVTSAQKNPTAFYLCASTLDRGYSGELFFGEGSRLTVL.

CDR3 protein: CASSSQVAQPQHF. The CDR3 DNA is TGTGCCAGCAGCTCCCAGGTGGCTCAGCCCCAGCATTTT. The chain links TRBV11-2 to TRBJ1-5; the D is unclear. The CDR3 is made up of 13 amino acids. Germline assignment: CDR1 SGHAT and CDR2 FQNNGV. V was cut by 4 bases and J by 6 bases, with 10 bases left in between.

This chain joins TRBV27 and TRBJ2-7, with D unresolved. Trimming left V 8 bases short and J 6 bases short, with 17 bases between. The CDR3 sequence is 13 residues long. Looked up from germline, CDR1 is MNHEY and CDR2 is SMNVEV (reference sequence). CDR3 region: CASVSGPPAEQYF. The DNA for the CDR3 is TGTGCCAGCGTCTCTGGGCCTCCTGCCGAGCAGTACTTC.

This chain joins TRBV21-1 and TRBJ2-4; the table's D call TRBD1 went unverified against the DNA. TRBV21-1 is deemed a pseudogene. The CDR3 spans 18 residues. In DNA form, the CDR3 reads TGTGCCAGCAGCAAAGAGCCGGACAGGTCTCTAGCCAAAAACATTCAGTACTTC. Translation gives CASSKEPDRSLAKNIQYF.

This sequence joins TRBV2 and TRBJ1-1; D gene unclear. This CDR3 region has 15 residues. V dropped 7 bases and J dropped 4 bases, with 19 bases sitting between them. Germline V gives CDR1 SNHLY, CDR2 FYNNEI. The CDR3 region is CASTELGWEGTEAFF. The CDR3 DNA reads TGTGCCAGCACCGAGCTAGGGTGGGAGGGCACTGAAGCTTTCTTT.

The chain has TRBV27 and TRBJ2-7, with a weak D call TRBD2 (6 bases). CDR3 length: 15 amino acids. V was cut by 2 bases and J by 2 bases, with 13 bases left in between. Germline V gene sequence: CDR1 MNHEY, CDR2 SMNVEV (reference sequence). In DNA form, the CDR3 reads TGTGCCAGCAGTTTACGGACTACCTTTACCTACGAGCAGTACTTC. This codes for CASSLRTTFTYEQYF.

In its sample, this clone was seen once. CDR3 in amino acids: CASSLGRGDYGYTF. The CDR3 nucleotides read TGTGCCAGCAGCTTAGGACGGGGAGACTATGGCTACACCTTC. The V gene is TRBV7-2, the J gene TRBJ1-2; D unresolved. Germline V lookup: CDR1 SGHTA, CDR2 FQGNSA. Trimming stripped 1 base from V and 3 bases from J, with 9 bases between. The CDR3 spans 14 residues.

J is TRBJ1-1 and V is TRBV9, with D possibly being TRBD1 (6 bases). This CDR3 comprises 13 residues. The germline V gene has CDR1 SGDLS and CDR2 YYNGEE. Trimming left V 0 bases short and J 3 bases short, with 6 bases between. CDR3 bases: TGTGCCAGCAGCGTAGACAGGGACACTGAAGCTTTCTTT. It codes for CASSVDRDTEAFF.

This chain connects TRBV12-3 or TRBV12-4 to TRBJ1-2, with D perhaps matching TRBD1 (6 bases). Trimming cost V 4 bases and J 8 bases, with 14 bases left between them. This CDR3 contains 13 residues. The CDR3 DNA is TGTGCCAGCAGTTACAGGGAAAACGCGGGCTACACCTTC. This sequence encodes CASSYRENAGYTF.